The clone carrying this TCR beta chain was seen repeatedly, ten times or more. Its target is not known. TCR cDNA, made by 5'RACE template switching, carried an added universal primer site and UMIs. Via MiXCR, TCRdb re-called the 5' RACE reads, giving one row per CDR3 protein. The profile shows hundreds of thousands of distinct CDR3 sequences, 3.6% of them singletons. V was pared by 2 bases and J by 5 bases, with 10 bases between. The CDR3 is 14 amino acids. The germline CDR1 and CDR2 sequences are LGHDT and YNNKEL (reference sequence). The source of the sample is a study of T cells after yellow fever vaccination. Overall study findings and caveats: Subsequent to the booster, the majority of primary-vaccination clones reappeared (roughly 97% CD4, approximately 90% CD8).

This chain uses TRBV3-1 with TRBJ2-4; TRBD1 or TRBD2 may be the D gene (5 bases each). This TCR was sampled from a man between 18 and 35 years old who received the YFV17D yellow fever vaccine. Sequencing used PBMCs, obtained on the day of the yellow fever booster vaccination. CDR3 sequence (DNA): TGTGCCAGCAGCCAACGGGACGGAGAAAACATTCAGTACTTC. Encoded protein: CASSQRDGENIQYF.